Each of the 13 T cell receptor beta chains below was sequenced from the same sample in a study of blood T cell repertoires in COVID-19. The protocol was immunoSEQ multiplex PCR, while the TCRdb copy is restricted to in-frame clones and leaves out a portion. Here the sample spans about 50,000 clones, about 86% being singletons. Sequencing used peripheral blood. All receptors derive from an elderly man with active COVID-19.

The CDR3 bases are TGTGCCAGCAACGGAGCGGGAGATTTAGGTGAGCAGTTCTTC. Translating gives CASNGAGDLGEQFF. The chain is built from TRBV9 and TRBJ2-1; 8 bases are a match to TRBD2. The germline gives CDR1 SGDLS, CDR2 YYNGEE. CDR3 length equals 14 residues. Trimming took 6 bases from V and 9 from J; bases not matched to a gene: 11. Variable domain in full (rest from reference TRBV9 and TRBJ2-1): DSGVTQTPKHLITATGQRVTLRCSPRSGDLSVYWYQQSLDQGLQFLIQYYNGEERAKGNILERFSAQQFPDLHSELNLSSLELGDSALYFCASNGAGDLGEQFFGPGTRLTVL.

The chain is built from TRBV19 and TRBJ2-1; the D gene is possibly TRBD2 (5 bases). V was pared by 2 bases and J by 0 bases, with 17 bases between. The length of the CDR3 is 18 residues. Per the germline V gene, CDR1 is LNHDA and CDR2 is SQIVND (reference sequence). Here the CDR3 DNA reads TGTGCCAGTAGTATAAAACCACACCCCGGGATCTCCTACAATGAGCAGTTCTTC. Amino acid sequence: CASSIKPHPGISYNEQFF.

The chain has TRBV6-6 and TRBJ2-7; TRBD1 matches at 7 bases. Germline V lookup: CDR1 MNHNY, CDR2 SVGAGI (reference sequence). The CDR3 runs to 14 residues. Trimming took 2 bases from V and 6 from J; bases not matched to a gene: 7. CDR3 nucleotide sequence: TGTGCCAGCAGTTACGGAGACAGGGTGACCGAGCAGTACTTC. Translated: CASSYGDRVTEQYF.

In this sample, this clone turned up a few times. J is TRBJ1-1 and V is TRBV7-3; tentatively, D is TRBD1 (6 bases). This CDR3 spans 12 amino acids. CDR1 and CDR2 from the germline V gene are SGHTA and FQGTGA. The V end lost 6 bases, the J end lost 7 bases, and 12 bases lay between the germline ends. CDR3 in amino acids: CASSPDRFEAFF. The CDR3 DNA follows: TGTGCCAGCAGTCCAGACAGGTTTGAAGCTTTCTTT. Full variable domain (outside the CDR3, taken from reference TRBV7-3 and TRBJ1-1): GAGVSQTPSNKVTEKGKYVELRCDPISGHTALYWYRQSLGQGPEFLIYFQGTGAADDSGLPNDRFFAVRPEGSVSTLKIQRTERGDSAVYLCASSPDRFEAFFGQGTRLTVV.

The chain joins TRBV16 to TRBJ2-7, with 7 bases aligning to TRBD1. V lost 2 bases and J lost 3; bases outside the gene matches: 7. Germline V gene data show CDR1 as KGHSY and CDR2 as FQNENV. The CDR3 covers 15 residues. The DNA of the CDR3 is TGTGCCAGCAGCCAAGACAGGGAAAAGGACTACGAGCAGTACTTC. It translates to CASSQDREKDYEQYF.

The rearrangement links TRBV11-2 to TRBJ1-2; unclear D gene. CDR3 size: 15 residues. V was cut by 0 bases and J by 3 bases, with 11 bases left in between. Germline CDR1 SGHAT, CDR2 FQNNGV. The CDR3 loop is CASSLDIQEDYGYTF. DNA for the CDR3: TGTGCCAGCAGCTTAGATATCCAGGAGGACTATGGCTACACCTTC.

The gene calls are TRBV19 and TRBJ2-3, with 9 bases matching TRBD2. V lost 8 bases, J lost 0 bases, and 6 bases stayed unmatched. Germline V gene lookup returns CDR1 LNHDA and CDR2 SQIVND (reference sequence). This CDR3 region has 15 residues. CDR3 nucleotides: TGTGCCAGTGCTACTAGCGGGCAGAGCACAGATACGCAGTATTTT. This sequence encodes CASATSGQSTDTQYF.

The chain joins TRBV12-3 or TRBV12-4 to TRBJ1-2; tentatively, D is TRBD1 (5 bases). Trimming removed 3 bases from V and 7 bases from J, with 9 bases in between. This CDR3 is 12 amino acids long. DNA for the CDR3: TGTGCCAGCAGTTTGGATAGGGGTGGCTACACCTTC. This encodes CASSLDRGGYTF.

The rearrangement links TRBV28 to TRBJ1-2; no clear D. Germline CDR1 MDHEN, CDR2 SYDVKM. The germline V and J ends were trimmed by 5 bases and 3 bases, with 10 bases remaining between them. The CDR3 extends over 13 amino acids. The CDR3 spells CASSPGVDYGYTF. CDR3 coding DNA: TGTGCCAGCAGTCCCGGGGTGGACTATGGCTACACCTTC.

The chain links TRBV15 to TRBJ1-4; D not certain. The CDR3 spans 13 residues. Germline CDR1 reads LNHNV; CDR2 reads YYDKDF (reference sequence). The V gene lost 1 base and the J gene lost 8 bases, with 8 bases spanning the gap. The CDR3 is CATSRAPIEKLFF. The DNA for the CDR3 is TGTGCCACCAGCAGAGCCCCCATCGAAAAACTGTTTTTT. Variable domain in full (rest from reference TRBV15 and TRBJ1-4): DAMVIQNPRYQVTQFGKPVTLSCSQTLNHNVMYWYQQKSSQAPKLLFHYYDKDFNNEADTPDNFQSRRPNTSFCFLDIRSPGLGDTAMYLCATSRAPIEKLFFGSGTQLSVL.

This sequence joins TRBV18 and TRBJ2-3; 13 bases line up with TRBD2. There are 16 residues in the CDR3. The V segment lost 0 bases and the J segment 3 bases; nucleotides outside the gene matches: 0. The germline V gene encodes CDR1 KGHSH and CDR2 LQKENI. CDR3 amino acids: CASSPPGLAGTDTQYF. Here the CDR3 DNA reads TGTGCCAGCTCACCACCGGGACTAGCGGGAACAGATACGCAGTATTTT.

This chain connects TRBV6-6 to TRBJ2-1, with TRBD2 matching over 12 bases. The germline V gene has CDR1 MNHNY and CDR2 SVGAGI (reference sequence). This CDR3 comprises 19 residues. The ends lost 5 bases at V and 3 bases at J; junction bases unmatched: 14. The CDR3 nucleotides read TGTGCCAGCAGTCCCCTAGCGGGAGGGACCAACTTATACTACAATGAGCAGTTCTTC. Protein product: CASSPLAGGTNLYYNEQFF.

The chain employs TRBV7-2 and TRBJ2-3; 7 positions match TRBD2. V lost 2 bases, J lost 4 bases, and 9 bases stayed unmatched. This CDR3 region has 16 residues. Germline assignment: CDR1 SGHTA and CDR2 FQGNSA. CDR3 amino acids: CASSLQGGPRSDTQYF. The CDR3 DNA reads TGTGCCAGCAGCTTACAGGGAGGGCCGAGGTCAGATACGCAGTATTTT.